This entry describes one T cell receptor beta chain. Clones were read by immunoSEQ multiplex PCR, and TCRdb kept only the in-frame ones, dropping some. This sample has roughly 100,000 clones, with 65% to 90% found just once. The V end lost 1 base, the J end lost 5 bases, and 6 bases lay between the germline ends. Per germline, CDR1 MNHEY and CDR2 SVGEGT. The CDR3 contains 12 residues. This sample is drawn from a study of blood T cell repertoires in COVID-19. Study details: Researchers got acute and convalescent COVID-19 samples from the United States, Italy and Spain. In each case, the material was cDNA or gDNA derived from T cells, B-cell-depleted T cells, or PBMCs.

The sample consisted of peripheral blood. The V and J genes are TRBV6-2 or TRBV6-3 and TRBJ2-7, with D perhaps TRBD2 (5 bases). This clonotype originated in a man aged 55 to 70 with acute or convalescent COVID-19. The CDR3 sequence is CASSYFGDEQYF. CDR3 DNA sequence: TGTGCCAGCAGTTACTTCGGGGACGAGCAGTACTTC.